These 7 T cell receptor beta chains originate from one sample sequenced in a study of PD-L1 blockade in urothelial cancer (dated by TCRdb to the late 2010s). This specimen's time point label, per the study, means: pretreatment peripheral blood. Libraries were built with the immunoSEQ multiplex PCR assay. TCRdb's version of the immuneACCESS table is confined to in-frame rearrangements and falls short of the full clone set. An unresolved V gene accounts for under half of the shortfall where checked; the remainder is of unknown origin. The sample table shows about 95,000 clones, and 87% are seen once. 2% of the sample is in the top ten clones. Source: PBMCs, taken around atezolizumab (anti-PD-L1) treatment. The source of these receptors is a man in his 60s with urothelial cancer.

This chain links TRBV5-1 with TRBJ2-3; TRBD2 might be the D (5 bases). This CDR3 contains 14 residues. Trimming took off 0 bases at V and 5 bases at J, with 10 bases between the two ends. Germline V CDR1 and CDR2: SGHRS, YFSETQ. The CDR3 here is CASSLGEGGDTQYF. The CDR3 DNA is TGCGCCAGCAGCTTGGGTGAGGGCGGAGATACGCAGTATTTT. The full variable domain, completed using reference TRBV5-1 and TRBJ2-3, is KAGVTQTPRYLIKTRGQQVTLSCSPISGHRSVSWYQQTPGQGLQFLFEYFSETQRNKGNFPGRFSGRQFSNSRSEMNVSTLELGDSALYLCASSLGEGGDTQYFGPGTRLTVL.

The gene calls are TRBV5-1 and TRBJ2-3, with TRBD2 matching 8 bases. V was clipped by 2 bases and J by 2 bases; unmatched bases: 4. Germline lookup yields CDR1 SGHRS and CDR2 YFSETQ. This CDR3 spans 15 amino acids. This CDR3 is CASSFQRGTTDTQYF. The CDR3 DNA sequence: TGCGCCAGCAGCTTCCAGCGGGGGACCACAGATACGCAGTATTTT.

The chain links TRBV7-2 to TRBJ2-3; 9 nucleotides line up with TRBD1. This CDR3 comprises 17 residues. CDR1 and CDR2 from the germline V gene are SGHTA and FQGNSA. J was trimmed by 3 bases and V by 3 bases; bases with no gene match: 10. The CDR3 spells CASSFATGGLRTDTQYF. The CDR3 DNA follows: TGTGCCAGCAGCTTCGCAACAGGGGGCTTAAGGACAGATACGCAGTATTTT.

The V and J genes are TRBV7-9 and TRBJ2-3; 10 nucleotides agree with TRBD2. Germline lookup yields CDR1 SEHNR and CDR2 FQNEAQ (reference sequence). The CDR3 covers 19 residues. With 6 bases clipped from V and 7 bases from J, the junction kept 22 bases outside the gene matches. This chain's CDR3 is CASRPRGTERAGGPNTQYF. CDR3 DNA sequence: TGTGCCAGCAGACCCCGTGGGACAGAGAGAGCGGGAGGGCCAAATACGCAGTATTTT.

The chain employs TRBV18 and TRBJ2-1; tentative D call: TRBD2 (5 bases). Per germline, CDR1 KGHSH and CDR2 LQKENI. The CDR3 has 14 residues. With 0 bases removed from V and 6 bases from J, the gap between germline ends came to 9 bases. Here the CDR3 DNA reads TGTGCCAGCTCACCACCCGGACTCCCCAATGAGCAGTTCTTC. Its protein is CASSPPGLPNEQFF.

The genes are TRBV27 and TRBJ1-2; the D is unclear. Germline-derived CDR1 and CDR2 are MNHEY and SMNVEV (reference sequence). This CDR3 has 14 amino acids. V was cut by 3 bases and J by 0 bases, with 8 bases left in between. The CDR3 coding sequence is TGTGCCAGCAGTTTTGACGGAGCTAACTATGGCTACACCTTC. This gives the protein CASSFDGANYGYTF.

The gene calls are TRBV19 and TRBJ2-7; D is perhaps TRBD2 (5 bases). V dropped 0 bases and J dropped 6 bases, with 9 bases sitting between them. The CDR3 covers 13 residues. Germline values: CDR1 LNHDA, CDR2 SQIVND (reference sequence). CDR3 protein: CASSIDREREQYF. The CDR3 DNA is TGTGCCAGTAGTATAGACCGGGAACGCGAGCAGTACTTC. The complete variable domain, with remaining parts taken from reference TRBV19 and TRBJ2-7, reads DGGITQSPKYLFRKEGQNVTLSCEQNLNHDAMYWYRQDPGQGLRLIYYSQIVNDFQKGDIAEGYSVSREKKESFPLTVTSAQKNPTAFYLCASSIDREREQYFGPGTRLTVT.